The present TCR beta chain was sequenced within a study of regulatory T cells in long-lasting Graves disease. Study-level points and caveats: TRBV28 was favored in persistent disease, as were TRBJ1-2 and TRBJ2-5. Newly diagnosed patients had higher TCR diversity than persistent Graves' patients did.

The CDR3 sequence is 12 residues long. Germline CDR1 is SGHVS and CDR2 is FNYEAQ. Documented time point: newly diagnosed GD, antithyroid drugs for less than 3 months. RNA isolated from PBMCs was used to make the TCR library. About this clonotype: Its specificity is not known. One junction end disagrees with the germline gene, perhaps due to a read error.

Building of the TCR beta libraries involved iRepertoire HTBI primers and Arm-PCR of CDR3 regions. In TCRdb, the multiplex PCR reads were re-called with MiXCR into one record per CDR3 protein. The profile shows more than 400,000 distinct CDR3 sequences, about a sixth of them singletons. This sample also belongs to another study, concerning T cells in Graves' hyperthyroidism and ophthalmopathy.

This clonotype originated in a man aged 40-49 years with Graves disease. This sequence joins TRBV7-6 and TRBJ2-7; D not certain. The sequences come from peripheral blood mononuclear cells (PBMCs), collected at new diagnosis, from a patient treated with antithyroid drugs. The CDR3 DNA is TGTGCCAACAGCTTTCTTGGTAGCGAGCAGTACTTC. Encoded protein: CANSFLGSEQYF.